Given below is one T cell receptor (beta chain) in context. Using immunoSEQ multiplex PCR, the repertoire was profiled, and TCRdb retains in-frame clones only, with some absent. The table shows about 300,000 clones, with around 86% occurring only once. The data derive from a study of blood T cell repertoires in COVID-19. Study overall: Whether acute or convalescent, the COVID-19 samples came from the United States, Italy and Spain.

Study members were between roughly 18 and 89 years old and lived in approximately 25 US regions. What the recovered Cohort 3 donors had was two negative PCRs, clearance, or symptom resolution. The CDR3 covers 14 residues. V was cut by 6 bases and J by 7 bases, with 13 bases left in between. The germline V gene has CDR1 SNHLY and CDR2 FYNNEI. Sequencing input: PBMCs or T cells enriched from blood (not recorded which). The chain combines TRBV2 with TRBJ1-6; TRBD1 might be the D (6 bases). The origin of this receptor is a woman aged 18-29 years who had recovered from COVID-19. The CDR3 sequence is CASRGLQGNSPLHF. CDR3 nucleotide sequence: TGTGCCAGCAGGGGGCTCCAGGGGAATTCACCCCTCCACTTT.